This TCR beta chain was sequenced during a study of blood T cell repertoires in COVID-19. Turning to the study itself: The cDNA or gDNA used as material had been derived from T cells, B-cell-depleted T cells, or PBMCs.

TCRdb keeps only in-frame clones here, not all; method: immunoSEQ multiplex PCR. The sample shows about 49,000 clones, roughly 90% of them seen only once. Material: peripheral blood. The receptor was isolated from a man older than 75 with acute or convalescent COVID-19.

The CDR3 sequence: CASKAGKDTEAFF. As DNA, the CDR3 is TGCGCCAGCAAGGCAGGGAAGGATACTGAAGCTTTCTTT. The V call is TRBV5-1, the J call TRBJ1-1, with D perhaps TRBD1 (5 bases). V lost 6 bases and J 5 bases, leaving 14 bases between the germline ends. The germline gives CDR1 SGHRS, CDR2 YFSETQ. This CDR3 has 13 amino acids.